The T cell receptor (beta chain) described here comes from a study of T cells expressing NK-cell markers. At the level of the study: Sorted CD3+CD56-NKG2C+, CD3+CD56+NKG2C- and CD3+CD56+NKG2C+ T cells were the source of the TCR beta repertoires.

CDR1 SGHRS and CDR2 YFSETQ come from the germline V gene. There are 15 residues in the CDR3. cDNA encoding TCR beta was synthesized via 5'RACE template switching incorporating UMIs. TCRdb reprocessed the 5' RACE reads, keeping one entry per CDR3 protein, no DNA. The sample table includes about 460,000 distinct CDR3 sequences. The source material was blood T cells: a sorted CD56 or NKG2C T cell subset, CD4+ or CD8+ T cells, or bulk PBMC T cells (not recorded which). The gene calls are TRBV5-1 and TRBJ2-3; lacking DNA, the TRBD2 call made by TCRdb goes unchecked. This receptor was taken from a woman in her 50s in good health. This CDR3 is CASSLGGRNTDTQYF. The full variable domain, its missing parts supplied by reference TRBV5-1 and TRBJ2-3, is KAGVTQTPRYLIKTRGQQVTLSCSPISGHRSVSWYQQTPGQGLQFLFEYFSETQRNKGNFPGRFSGRQFSNSRSEMNVSTLELGDSALYLCASSLGGRNTDTQYFGPGTRLTVL.